The 13 T cell receptor beta chains listed next were all sequenced from one sample in a study of blood T cell repertoires in COVID-19. Assay: immunoSEQ multiplex PCR; the TCRdb copy retains only in-frame clones and omits some. This table has roughly 93,000 clones, around 86% appearing once. The sequenced material came from peripheral blood. Receptors were obtained from a human donor in a cohort sampled during active COVID-19.

J is TRBJ2-5 and V is TRBV7-8; 11 bases fit TRBD2. Germline V gene data show CDR1 as SGHVS and CDR2 as FQNEAQ. The CDR3 is 14 amino acids. Trimming took 6 bases from V and 2 from J; bases not matched to a gene: 2. In nucleotides, the CDR3 is TGTGCCAGCAGGACTAGCGGGGCACAAGAGACCCAGTACTTC. It translates to CASRTSGAQETQYF.

J is TRBJ2-2 and V is TRBV5-1; 9 nucleotides agree with TRBD1. There are 15 residues in the CDR3. Germline CDR1 is SGHRS and CDR2 is YFSETQ. V was pared by 6 bases and J by 4 bases, with 7 bases of the junction left unmatched. For the CDR3, the DNA is TGCGCCAGCACCCGACAGGGGGGGACCACCGGGGAGCTGTTTTTT. Translation: CASTRQGGTTGELFF.

This chain links TRBV7-2 with TRBJ2-1, with 7 bases lining up with TRBD2. CDR3 size: 14 residues. Germline lookup yields CDR1 SGHTA and CDR2 FQGNSA. The J segment lost 4 bases and the V segment lost 3 bases, leaving 3 bases of the junction unmatched. DNA of the CDR3: TGTGCCAGCAGCTTTCTAGCGGATTACAATGAGCAGTTCTTC. Amino acids: CASSFLADYNEQFF.

The chain is built from TRBV19 and TRBJ1-1, with D unresolved. V was cut by 0 bases and J by 7 bases, with 12 bases left in between. There are 14 residues in the CDR3. Germline-derived CDR1 and CDR2 are LNHDA and SQIVND (reference sequence). CDR3 nucleotide sequence: TGTGCCAGTAGTATAGATTCGGGGATGGATGAAGCTTTCTTT. It is translated as CASSIDSGMDEAFF.

The J gene is TRBJ1-1, the V gene TRBV3-1 (or the pseudogene TRBV3-2); D not certain. From germline, CDR1 is LGHDT and CDR2 YNNKEL (reference sequence). V lost 4 bases, J lost 0 bases, and 9 bases lay in between. The CDR3 is made up of 14 amino acids. CDR3 nucleotide sequence: TGTGCCAGCAGCCCGGAGATCCTGAACACTGAAGCTTTCTTT. As protein: CASSPEILNTEAFF.

The V gene is TRBV11-2, the J gene TRBJ2-7; TRBD1 agrees at 7 bases. The CDR3 is 14 residues long. With V trimmed by 5 bases and J by 0 bases, 4 bases remained unmatched. Per germline, CDR1 SGHAT and CDR2 FQNNGV. The CDR3 nucleotides are TGTGCCAGCAGCGTACGGACAGGCTCCTACGAGCAGTACTTC. This encodes CASSVRTGSYEQYF.

The chain links TRBV29-1 to TRBJ2-2; D perhaps matches TRBD2 (5 bases). The V gene lost 4 bases and the J gene lost 2 bases, with 14 bases spanning the gap. This CDR3 contains 15 residues. The germline V gene has CDR1 SQVTM and CDR2 ANQGSEA. CDR3 coding DNA: TGCAGCGTTGCTCCGGGATACGTAAACACCGGGGAGCTGTTTTTT. It is translated as CSVAPGYVNTGELFF.

This clone was picked up one time. V usage is TRBV5-1 and J usage is TRBJ1-4; 10 positions agree with TRBD1. The CDR3 covers 16 residues. J lost 3 bases, V lost 4 bases, and 6 bases had no gene match. The V gene's germline CDR1 is SGHRS and CDR2 YFSETQ. The CDR3 loop is CASSPGQGGANEKLFF. CDR3 coding DNA: TGCGCCAGCAGCCCTGGACAGGGGGGTGCTAATGAAAAACTGTTTTTT.

The chain carries TRBV6-5 and TRBJ1-5; D may be TRBD1 (5 bases). The germline CDR1 and CDR2 sequences are MNHEY and SVGAGI. Between the trimmed V and J ends, which lost 2 bases and 3 bases, there was a span of 11 bases. CDR3 size: 15 residues. The CDR3 region has the DNA TGTGCCAGCAGTTACGGGGCATCTAACAATCAGCCCCAGCATTTT. Its protein product is CASSYGASNNQPQHF.

This clone occurred once. The chain has TRBV5-1 and TRBJ2-7; the D gene is possibly TRBD1 (6 bases). This CDR3 is built from 12 residues. Per the germline V gene, CDR1 is SGHRS and CDR2 is YFSETQ. Trimming cost V 2 bases and J 5 bases, with 8 bases left between them. CDR3 region: CASSLHRDEQYF. DNA for the CDR3: TGCGCCAGCAGCTTACACAGGGACGAGCAGTACTTC. Together with reference TRBV5-1 and TRBJ2-7, the CDR3 gives the full variable domain: KAGVTQTPRYLIKTRGQQVTLSCSPISGHRSVSWYQQTPGQGLQFLFEYFSETQRNKGNFPGRFSGRQFSNSRSEMNVSTLELGDSALYLCASSLHRDEQYFGPGTRLTVT.

This sequence joins TRBV15 and TRBJ2-1; 14 nucleotides match TRBD2. The CDR3 length is 21 residues. The trim removed 2 bases at V and 0 bases at J, leaving 12 bases unmatched. Germline V CDR1 and CDR2: LNHNV, YYDKDF (reference sequence). The CDR3 spells CATSRPSGTSGSLGSYNEQFF. The CDR3 DNA sequence: TGTGCCACCAGCAGACCTTCCGGGACTAGCGGGAGTTTAGGCTCCTACAATGAGCAGTTCTTC.

This rearrangement joins TRBV21-1 to TRBJ1-2; the table's D call, TRBD1, was not checked against the DNA. TRBV21-1 is termed a pseudogene. This CDR3 contains 24 residues. This chain's CDR3 is CASSKRDRFYIYPQKVYLVDGYTF. CDR3 sequence (DNA): TGTGCCAGCAGCAAAAGGGACAGATTCTACATATACCCTCAGAAGGTATACCTAGTGGATGGCTACACCTTC.

The V and J genes are TRBV10-2 and TRBJ2-3, with TRBD2 identical over 8 bases. Germline V gene sequence: CDR1 WSHSY, CDR2 SAAADI. This CDR3 is 17 amino acids long. V was clipped by 5 bases and J by 4 bases; unmatched bases: 14. The CDR3 spells CASSPPWSGRSSDTQYF. In DNA, the CDR3 is TGCGCCAGCAGTCCCCCTTGGAGCGGGAGAAGCTCAGATACGCAGTATTTT.